This T cell receptor beta chain emerged from a study of Ad26.COV2.S vaccination and SARS-CoV-2 variants. Germline assignment: CDR1 SGHTA and CDR2 FQGNSA. The V end was cut by 1 base, the J end by 5 bases, with 10 bases between. This CDR3 contains 14 residues. Regarding treatment: roughly 18 received Ad26.COV2.S at low or high dose, single or two shots; 5 received placebo; per-sample allocation not given. Samples came from day 63 after the first vaccine or placebo injection. The repertoire was sequenced with immunoSEQ multiplex PCR; TCRdb's copy has only in-frame clones and lacks some. This table holds 300,000 to 400,000 clones, around 81% found once.

The TCR sequence derives from a person between 18 and 59 years old who received the Ad26.COV2.S COVID-19 vaccine or a placebo. This rearrangement joins TRBV7-2 to TRBJ2-3; D gene uncertain. The sequencing used peripheral blood, collected in a trial of Ad26.COV2.S vaccine versus placebo. CDR3 protein: CASSLETLGDTQYF. For the CDR3, the DNA is TGTGCCAGCAGCTTAGAGACATTGGGAGATACGCAGTATTTT.